The 5 T cell receptor beta chains listed next were all sequenced from one sample in a study of blood T cell repertoires in COVID-19. TCRdb's copy holds only in-frame clones and misses some; the assay was immunoSEQ multiplex PCR. In the table there are over 250,000 clones, about 89% of which are singletons. The sequencing input was PBMCs or T cells enriched from blood (not recorded which). The receptors originated from a woman aged 30 to 39 who had recovered from COVID-19.

This clone was detected once. The J gene is TRBJ2-3, the V gene TRBV6-5, with TRBD1 identical over 12 bases. The ends lost 7 bases at V and 3 bases at J; junction bases unmatched: 5. Germline assignment: CDR1 MNHEY and CDR2 SVGAGI. CDR3 length equals 15 residues. The CDR3 DNA follows: TGTGCCAGCACCGGGACAGGGGGCTTTACAGATACGCAGTATTTT. Protein product: CASTGTGGFTDTQYF.

The V gene is TRBV6-5, the J gene TRBJ1-6; D is unclear. Germline V gene lookup returns CDR1 MNHEY and CDR2 SVGAGI. Trimming took off 0 bases at V and 6 bases at J, with 6 bases between the two ends. This CDR3 region has 14 residues. The CDR3 loop is CASSYSQVNSPLHF. For the CDR3, the DNA is TGTGCCAGCAGTTACTCCCAGGTTAATTCACCCCTCCACTTT.

The gene calls are TRBV5-4 and TRBJ2-3, with TRBD2 matching over 8 bases. The CDR3 has 19 amino acids. The J segment lost 2 bases and the V segment lost 0 bases, leaving 14 bases of the junction unmatched. Per the germline V gene, CDR1 is SGHNT and CDR2 is YYREEE (reference sequence). The CDR3 here is CASSLARGASGLITDTQYF. As DNA, the CDR3 is TGTGCCAGCAGCTTGGCCAGGGGCGCTAGCGGGCTAATCACAGATACGCAGTATTTT.

J is TRBJ2-6 and V is TRBV19; D is uncertain. V was clipped by 6 bases and J by 0 bases, with 6 bases between them. Germline lookup yields CDR1 LNHDA and CDR2 SQIVND (reference sequence). This CDR3 is 14 amino acids long. CDR3 bases: TGTGCCAGTAGAGAGAGCTCTGGGGCCAACGTCCTGACTTTC. It codes for CASRESSGANVLTF.

This clone was counted between two and nine times. This CDR3 is CASSSATSGGGNEQFF. DNA of the CDR3: TGTGCCAGCAGCTCCGCGACTAGCGGGGGGGGGAATGAGCAGTTCTTC. This rearrangement joins TRBV11-2 to TRBJ2-1; 14 nucleotides match TRBD2. Germline loops: CDR1 SGHAT, CDR2 FQNNGV. The J segment lost 7 bases and the V segment lost 4 bases, leaving 6 bases of the junction unmatched. CDR3 length: 16 residues.